Listed below are T cell receptor beta chains from one sample, sequenced in a study of shared clonotypes between healthy human individuals. The repertoire was sequenced with immunoSEQ multiplex PCR; TCRdb's copy has only in-frame clones and lacks some. The table records about 2 million clones, about 95% of them present only once. The specimen was naive CD8+ T cells sorted from blood. The receptors come from a man between 18 and 29 years old in good health. CDR3s leave out the opening cysteine and the closing phenylalanine or tryptophan. Size is stated for part of the rows, as once, few or many counts, or as a class when the clone is expanded.

V | size | CDR3
TRBV18 | - | ASSGASSYNEQF
TRBV9 | - | ASSPRLNSGNTIY
TRBV7-9 | - | ASSWRLAGLPDEQF
TRBV10-1 | - | ASSSVPLGPQH
TRBV4-1 | - | ASSQEWGGWANVLT
TRBV4-3 | - | ASSQDPGTGGPGYT
TRBV5-1 | - | ASSLSGNEQY
TRBV19 | - | ASSANRVYEQY
TRBV30 | - | ALTLMGGLNYGYT
TRBV4-3 | - | ASSQDLGLAEETQY
TRBV27 | - | ASSLTADRTGAF
TRBV28 | - | ASSPPLDGHEQY
TRBV4-1 | - | ASSQKPGGTAYEQY
TRBV7-7 | - | ASSLDRVNSPLH
TRBV5-4 | - | ASSLTLGSNYGYT
TRBV9 | - | ASRRTNTGELF
TRBV9 | - | ASSKTGYDTQY
TRBV4-3 | once | ASSQATLGTGELF
TRBV29-1 | once | SVTEGTGELF
TRBV28 | - | ASSFPSTDSLEAF